This T cell receptor (beta chain) is from a study of blood T cell repertoires in COVID-19. Study in general: Italy, Spain and the United States were the sources of the convalescent and acute COVID-19 samples. T cells, B-cell-depleted T cells, or PBMCs supplied cDNA or gDNA.

The repertoire was sequenced with immunoSEQ multiplex PCR; TCRdb's copy has only in-frame clones and lacks some. The repertoire includes over 250,000 clones, more than 75% of them detected once, and around 0.91% sits in the top ten. This clone was recorded only once. Germline V gene lookup returns CDR1 MDHEN and CDR2 SYDVKM. V lost 1 base, J lost 7 bases, and 10 bases stayed unmatched. The CDR3 loop spans 16 amino acids. The receptor was isolated from a woman aged 40 to 50 who had recovered from COVID-19. Sample: peripheral blood. This chain joins TRBV28 and TRBJ2-1; TRBD2 agrees at 7 bases. For the CDR3, the DNA is TGTGCCAGCAGTTTATTCCGGGGGGTGTGGATGAATGAGCAGTTCTTC. As protein: CASSLFRGVWMNEQFF.